Following are 21 T cell receptor beta chains from one sample sequenced in a study of T cell responses to AZD1222 COVID-19 vaccine. Sequencing was performed with immunoSEQ multiplex PCR; in TCRdb, only in-frame clones are kept and a portion is missing. Found here are 250,000 to 300,000 clones, 94% of them singletons; the top ten hold less than 0.65%. The starting material was peripheral blood, obtained 28 days after the second AZD1222 dose. The receptors derive from an adult who received the AZD1222 COVID-19 vaccine.

The J gene is TRBJ1-2, the V gene TRBV5-1, with D uncertain. CDR1 and CDR2 (germline): SGHRS, YFSETQ. The V end was cut by 0 bases, the J end by 2 bases, with 11 bases between. The CDR3 runs to 15 residues. DNA of the CDR3: TGCGCCAGCAGCTTGGCTCCGGGCCCCAACTATGGCTACACCTTC. It yields the protein CASSLAPGPNYGYTF.

The CDR3 region is CASSPWTGWETQYF. DNA of the CDR3: TGTGCCAGCAGCCCTTGGACGGGGTGGGAGACCCAGTACTTC. The chain uses TRBV9 and TRBJ2-5; maybe TRBD2 (5 bases). The CDR3 covers 14 residues. V was clipped by 4 bases and J by 5 bases, with 15 bases between them. The germline CDR1 and CDR2 sequences are SGDLS and YYNGEE.

The rearrangement joins TRBV10-3 to TRBJ2-3; 8 nucleotides match TRBD2. CDR3 length: 17 amino acids. The germline V gene encodes CDR1 ENHRY and CDR2 SYGVKD. V shed 4 bases, J shed 1 base, and the junction held 10 bases outside the gene matches. The CDR3 spells CAISGGGRSSGTDTQYF. CDR3 DNA sequence: TGTGCCATCAGTGGCGGCGGGAGGTCCTCTGGCACAGATACGCAGTATTTT.

The V and J genes are TRBV4-3 and TRBJ2-7; the D gene is possibly TRBD2 (7 bases). Germline CDR1 is LGHNA and CDR2 is YSLEER. There are 16 residues in the CDR3. V dropped 0 bases and J dropped 2 bases, with 14 bases sitting between them. The CDR3 DNA follows: TGCGCCAGCAGCCAAGAAGGGGGACTACCTCCCTACGAGCAGTACTTC. Translated: CASSQEGGLPPYEQYF.

The table lists this clone with a few counts. The chain has TRBV11-3 and TRBJ2-1; TRBD2 matches 8 bases. The V segment lost 6 bases and the J segment 3 bases; nucleotides outside the gene matches: 4. Germline CDR1 SGHNT, CDR2 YENEEA. This CDR3 has 14 residues. CDR3 amino acids: CASSASGLYNEQFF. CDR3 bases: TGTGCCAGCAGTGCTAGCGGGCTCTACAATGAGCAGTTCTTC.

The chain is built from TRBV10-3 and TRBJ1-1, with 10 nucleotides matching TRBD1. This CDR3 comprises 16 residues. Losses at the gene ends were 0 bases for V and 4 bases for J; bases not matched to a gene: 5. Germline CDR1 and CDR2: ENHRY and SYGVKD. CDR3 nucleotides: TGTGCCATCAGTGAGTCAGCCGGGACAGGGGCCACTGAAGCTTTCTTT. Translating gives CAISESAGTGATEAFF.

The V and J genes are TRBV27 and TRBJ2-1; maybe TRBD2 (7 bases). The CDR3 has 17 residues. Germline values: CDR1 MNHEY, CDR2 SMNVEV (reference sequence). V was pared by 8 bases and J by 2 bases, with 22 bases between. CDR3 sequence: CASQTWRGTIPYNEQFF. The CDR3 DNA reads as TGTGCCAGCCAAACATGGAGGGGGACTATCCCCTACAATGAGCAGTTCTTC.

V is TRBV2 and J is TRBJ2-3, with 13 bases matching TRBD2. Per germline, CDR1 SNHLY and CDR2 FYNNEI. The CDR3 spans 14 residues. J was trimmed by 6 bases and V by 10 bases; bases with no gene match: 7. CDR3 DNA: TGTGCCAAAGGACTAGCGGGAGTTCGGGATACGCAGTATTTT. Amino acid sequence: CAKGLAGVRDTQYF.

V usage is TRBV11-3 and J usage is TRBJ2-7; D unresolved. The germline V and J ends were trimmed by 11 bases and 1 base, with 18 bases remaining between them. The CDR3 is 14 amino acids. Germline V gene lookup returns CDR1 SGHNT and CDR2 YENEEA. CDR3 in amino acids: CASTPVLSSYEQYF. DNA of the CDR3: TGTGCCTCCACCCCGGTCTTAAGTTCCTACGAGCAGTACTTC.

The V and J genes are TRBV11-2 and TRBJ1-4; D remains ambiguous. The CDR3 spans 14 residues. Germline-derived CDR1 and CDR2 are SGHAT and FQNNGV. V dropped 5 bases and J dropped 8 bases, with 15 bases sitting between them. The chain's CDR3 is CASSLGWGTEKLFF. CDR3 bases: TGTGCCAGCAGCCTTGGTTGGGGAACGGAAAAACTGTTTTTT.

The V call is TRBV19, the J call TRBJ2-5; D gene uncertain. Germline loops: CDR1 LNHDA, CDR2 SQIVND (reference sequence). The CDR3 sequence is 13 residues long. V shed 10 bases and J shed 0 bases, with 12 bases lying between them. DNA for the CDR3: TGTGCCACCGGGCGTATAAACCAAGAGACCCAGTACTTC. It yields the protein CATGRINQETQYF.

The chain links TRBV5-6 to TRBJ1-2, with D unresolved. The germline CDR1 and CDR2 sequences are SGHDT and YYEEEE. The CDR3 length is 17 residues. Trimming cost V 4 bases and J 1 base, with 20 bases left between them. For the CDR3, the DNA is TGTGCCAGCAGCCCGCACGTTCGTATAGGAGATAACTATGGCTACACCTTC. It translates to CASSPHVRIGDNYGYTF.

The chain carries TRBV28 and TRBJ1-1; 9 nucleotides line up with TRBD1. CDR1 is MDHEN, CDR2 SYDVKM, per germline. With 4 bases clipped from V and 7 bases from J, the junction kept 4 bases outside the gene matches. This CDR3 is 13 amino acids long. The CDR3 reads CASSSQGAGEAFF. In nucleotides, the CDR3 is TGTGCCAGCAGTTCACAGGGGGCTGGTGAAGCTTTCTTT.

CDR3 amino acids: CASTSGTLHQPQHF. CDR3 bases: TGTGCCAGTACCTCGGGGACACTTCATCAGCCCCAGCATTTT. The rearrangement links TRBV19 to TRBJ1-5; maybe TRBD1 (6 bases). Looked up from germline, CDR1 is LNHDA and CDR2 is SQIVND (reference sequence). Trimming shortened V by 7 bases and J by 5 bases, and 15 bases separated the two germline ends. The CDR3 length is 14 residues.

The V gene is TRBV7-3, the J gene TRBJ2-5, with TRBD1 as a possible D gene (6 bases). Trimming took 6 bases from V and 2 from J, leaving 10 bases between them. This CDR3 is built from 13 residues. The germline gives CDR1 SGHTA, CDR2 FQGTGA. This CDR3 reads CASSPGAQETQYF. For the CDR3, the DNA is TGTGCCAGCAGTCCAGGGGCGCAAGAGACCCAGTACTTC. The whole variable domain, remainder taken from reference TRBV7-3 and TRBJ2-5, is GAGVSQTPSNKVTEKGKYVELRCDPISGHTALYWYRQSLGQGPEFLIYFQGTGAADDSGLPNDRFFAVRPEGSVSTLKIQRTERGDSAVYLCASSPGAQETQYFGPGTRLLVL.

This rearrangement joins TRBV19 to TRBJ2-3; D is possibly TRBD2 (6 bases). V gave up 6 bases and J gave up 3 bases, with 13 bases separating them. The CDR3 has 14 amino acids. Germline CDR1 and CDR2: LNHDA and SQIVND (reference sequence). CDR3 residues: CASRPPSGTDTQYF. The CDR3 bases are TGTGCCAGTAGACCCCCCAGCGGGACAGATACGCAGTATTTT.

This chain uses TRBV2 with TRBJ2-7; tentatively, D is TRBD2 (6 bases). The germline gives CDR1 SNHLY, CDR2 FYNNEI. Trimming pared 6 bases from V and 2 bases from J, leaving 14 bases between. The CDR3 length is 14 residues. The DNA of the CDR3 is TGTGCCAGCAGACGAGGCGGGGAGACCTACGAGCAGTACTTC. It yields the protein CASRRGGETYEQYF.

J is TRBJ2-7 and V is TRBV27, with 7 bases identical to TRBD1. Germline V gene lookup returns CDR1 MNHEY and CDR2 SMNVEV (reference sequence). This CDR3 region has 16 residues. The V gene end was trimmed by 4 bases and the J gene end by 0 bases; junction bases not matched to a gene: 9. CDR3 sequence reads: CASSSRTGGLSYEQYF. Written as DNA, the CDR3 is TGTGCCAGCAGTTCCCGGACAGGTGGACTCTCCTACGAGCAGTACTTC.

V is TRBV5-1 and J is TRBJ2-5, with 7 nucleotides matching TRBD1. This CDR3 comprises 13 residues. Per the germline V gene, CDR1 is SGHRS and CDR2 is YFSETQ. The V segment lost 7 bases and the J segment 1 base; nucleotides outside the gene matches: 4. As DNA, the CDR3 is TGCGCCAGCTTTGGGGACAGCCAAGAGACCCAGTACTTC. It translates to CASFGDSQETQYF.

V and J are TRBV5-1 and TRBJ1-1, with a possible D match to TRBD1 (5 bases). The CDR3 spans 16 residues. Germline values: CDR1 SGHRS, CDR2 YFSETQ. With 3 bases removed from V and 2 bases from J, the gap between germline ends came to 17 bases. This CDR3 is CASSSTGDPGNTEAFF. The DNA of the CDR3 is TGCGCCAGCAGCTCAACCGGGGACCCAGGCAACACTGAAGCTTTCTTT.

The rearrangement joins TRBV5-4 to TRBJ2-1; 14 bases match TRBD2. The CDR3 covers 16 residues. Germline lookup yields CDR1 SGHNT and CDR2 YYREEE (reference sequence). The J segment lost 10 bases and the V segment lost 5 bases, leaving 11 bases of the junction unmatched. The CDR3 DNA sequence: TGTGCCAGCAGTCCTCCCGGGACTAGCGGGAGTGGAGAGCAGTTCTTC. It encodes CASSPPGTSGSGEQFF.